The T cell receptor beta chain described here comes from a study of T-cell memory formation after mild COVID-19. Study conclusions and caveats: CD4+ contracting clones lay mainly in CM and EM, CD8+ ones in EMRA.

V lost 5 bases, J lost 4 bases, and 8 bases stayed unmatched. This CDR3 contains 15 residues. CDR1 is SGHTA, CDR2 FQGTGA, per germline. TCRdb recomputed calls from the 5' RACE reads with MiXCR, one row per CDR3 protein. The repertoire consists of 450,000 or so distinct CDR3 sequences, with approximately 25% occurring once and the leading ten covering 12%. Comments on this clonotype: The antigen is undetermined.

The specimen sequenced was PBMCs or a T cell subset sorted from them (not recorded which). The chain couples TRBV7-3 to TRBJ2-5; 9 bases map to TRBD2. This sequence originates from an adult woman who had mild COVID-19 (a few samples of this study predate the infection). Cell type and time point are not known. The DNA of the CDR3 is TGTGCCAGCAGCCCCCGGGTAGCGGGGGTAGAGACCCAGTACTTC. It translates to CASSPRVAGVETQYF.